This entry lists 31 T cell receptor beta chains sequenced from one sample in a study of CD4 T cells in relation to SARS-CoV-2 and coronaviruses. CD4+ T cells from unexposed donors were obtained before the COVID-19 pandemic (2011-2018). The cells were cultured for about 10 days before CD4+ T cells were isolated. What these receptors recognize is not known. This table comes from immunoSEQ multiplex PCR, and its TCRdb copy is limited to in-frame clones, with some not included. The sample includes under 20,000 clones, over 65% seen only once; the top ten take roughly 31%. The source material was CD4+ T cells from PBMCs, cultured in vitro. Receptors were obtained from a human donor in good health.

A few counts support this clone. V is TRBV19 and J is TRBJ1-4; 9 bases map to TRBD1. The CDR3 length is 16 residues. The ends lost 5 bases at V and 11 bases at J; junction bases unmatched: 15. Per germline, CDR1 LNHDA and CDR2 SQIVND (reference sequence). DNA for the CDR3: TGTGCCAGTAGTCGTATCCGGGACAGGGCGTCTCAGAAACTGTTTTTT. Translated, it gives CASSRIRDRASQKLFF. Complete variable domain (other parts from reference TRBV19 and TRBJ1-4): DGGITQSPKYLFRKEGQNVTLSCEQNLNHDAMYWYRQDPGQGLRLIYYSQIVNDFQKGDIAEGYSVSREKKESFPLTVTSAQKNPTAFYLCASSRIRDRASQKLFFGSGTQLSVL.

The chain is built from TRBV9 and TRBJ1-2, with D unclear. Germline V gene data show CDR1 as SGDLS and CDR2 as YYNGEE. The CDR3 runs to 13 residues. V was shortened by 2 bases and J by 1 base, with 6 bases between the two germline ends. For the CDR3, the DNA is TGTGCCAGCAGCGTCGAGGGTAACTATGGCTACACCTTC. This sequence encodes CASSVEGNYGYTF.

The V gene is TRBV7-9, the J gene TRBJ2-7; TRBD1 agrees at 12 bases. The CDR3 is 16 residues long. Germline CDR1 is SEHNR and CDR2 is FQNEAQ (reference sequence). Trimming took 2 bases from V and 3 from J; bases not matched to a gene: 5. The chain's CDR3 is CASSLPGTGGFYEQYF. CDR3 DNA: TGTGCCAGCAGCTTACCCGGGACAGGGGGCTTCTACGAGCAGTACTTC.

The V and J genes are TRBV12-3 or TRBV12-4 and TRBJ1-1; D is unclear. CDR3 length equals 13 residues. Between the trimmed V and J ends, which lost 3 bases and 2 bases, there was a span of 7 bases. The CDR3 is CASSLGLNTEAFF. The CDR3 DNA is TGTGCCAGCAGTTTGGGTCTTAACACTGAAGCTTTCTTT.

The CDR3 protein is CSAKSRLGNEQFF. Written as DNA, the CDR3 is TGCAGCGCCAAATCCAGACTAGGCAATGAGCAGTTCTTC. The chain is built from TRBV29-1 and TRBJ2-1; a weak D match, TRBD2 (6 bases). The ends were cut back, 7 bases at V and 6 bases at J, with 16 bases in the middle. This CDR3 contains 13 residues. Germline lookup yields CDR1 SQVTM and CDR2 ANQGSEA.

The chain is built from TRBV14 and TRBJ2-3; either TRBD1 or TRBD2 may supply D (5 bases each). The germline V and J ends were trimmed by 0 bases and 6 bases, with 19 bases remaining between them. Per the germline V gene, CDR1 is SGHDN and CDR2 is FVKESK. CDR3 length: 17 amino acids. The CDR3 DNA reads TGTGCCAGCAGCCAAGAAGCAGTGTTGGGGGTAACGGATACGCAGTATTTT. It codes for CASSQEAVLGVTDTQYF.

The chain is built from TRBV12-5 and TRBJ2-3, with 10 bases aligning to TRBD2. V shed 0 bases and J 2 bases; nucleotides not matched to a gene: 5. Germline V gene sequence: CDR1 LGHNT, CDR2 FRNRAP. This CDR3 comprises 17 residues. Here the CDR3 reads CASGLVLTSGNTDTQYF. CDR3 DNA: TGTGCTAGTGGTTTGGTCTTAACTAGCGGGAACACAGATACGCAGTATTTT.

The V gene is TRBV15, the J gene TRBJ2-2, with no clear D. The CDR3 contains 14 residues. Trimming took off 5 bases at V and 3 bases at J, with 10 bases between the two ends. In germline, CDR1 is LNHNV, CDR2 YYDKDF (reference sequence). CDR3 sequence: CATSFRSYTGELFF. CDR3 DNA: TGTGCCACCAGCTTCAGGTCTTACACCGGGGAGCTGTTTTTT.

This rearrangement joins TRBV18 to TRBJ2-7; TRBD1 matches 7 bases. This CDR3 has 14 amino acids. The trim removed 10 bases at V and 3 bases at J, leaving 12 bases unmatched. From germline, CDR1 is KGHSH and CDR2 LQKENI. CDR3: CATAIKQGSYEQYF. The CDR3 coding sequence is TGTGCCACCGCGATTAAACAGGGGAGCTACGAGCAGTACTTC.

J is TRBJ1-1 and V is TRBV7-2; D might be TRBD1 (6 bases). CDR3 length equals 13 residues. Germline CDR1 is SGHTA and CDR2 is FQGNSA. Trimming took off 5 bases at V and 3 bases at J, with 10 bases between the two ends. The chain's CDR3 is CASSLNRDTEAFF. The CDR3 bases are TGTGCCAGCAGCCTTAACAGGGACACTGAAGCTTTCTTT. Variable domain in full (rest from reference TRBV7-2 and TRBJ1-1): GAGVSQSPSNKVTEKGKDVELRCDPISGHTALYWYRQSLGQGLEFLIYFQGNSAPDKSGLPSDRFSAERTGGSVSTLTIQRTQQEDSAVYLCASSLNRDTEAFFGQGTRLTVV.

CDR3 protein: CASSRLAGDYNEQFF. CDR3 coding DNA: TGTGCCAGCAGCCGTCTGGCGGGAGACTACAATGAGCAGTTCTTC. This chain joins TRBV6-4 and TRBJ2-1; 7 nucleotides line up with TRBD2. V dropped 6 bases and J dropped 3; count of bases not matched to a gene: 8. CDR1 is MRHNA, CDR2 SNTAGT, per germline. CDR3 length: 15 amino acids.

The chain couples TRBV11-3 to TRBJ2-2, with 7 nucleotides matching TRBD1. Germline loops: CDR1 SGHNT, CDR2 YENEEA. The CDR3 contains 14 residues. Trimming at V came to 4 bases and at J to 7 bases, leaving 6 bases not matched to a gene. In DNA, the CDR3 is TGTGCCAGCAGCTCGACAGGGTTGGTCGGGGAGCTGTTTTTT. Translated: CASSSTGLVGELFF.

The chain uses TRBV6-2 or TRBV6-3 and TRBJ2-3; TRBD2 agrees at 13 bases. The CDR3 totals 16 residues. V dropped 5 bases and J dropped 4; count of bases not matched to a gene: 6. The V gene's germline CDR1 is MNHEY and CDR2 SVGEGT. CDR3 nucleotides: TGTGCCAGCAGTACCCGGACTAGCGGGAGCCCAGATACGCAGTATTTT. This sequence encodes CASSTRTSGSPDTQYF.

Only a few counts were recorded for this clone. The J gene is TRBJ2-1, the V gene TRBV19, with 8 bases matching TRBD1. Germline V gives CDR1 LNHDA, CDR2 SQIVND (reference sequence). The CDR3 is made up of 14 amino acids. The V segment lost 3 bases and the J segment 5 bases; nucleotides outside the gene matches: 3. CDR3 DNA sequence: TGTGCCAGTAGTATGGGGGACAGGAACAATGAGCAGTTCTTC. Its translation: CASSMGDRNNEQFF.

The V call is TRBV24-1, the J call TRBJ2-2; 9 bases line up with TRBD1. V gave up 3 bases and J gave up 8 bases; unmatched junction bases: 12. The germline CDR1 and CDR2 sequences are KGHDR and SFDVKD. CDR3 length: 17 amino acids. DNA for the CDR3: TGTGCCACCAGTGATCTACCGGGACAGGGTCTCCCGGGGGAGCTGTTTTTT. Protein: CATSDLPGQGLPGELFF.

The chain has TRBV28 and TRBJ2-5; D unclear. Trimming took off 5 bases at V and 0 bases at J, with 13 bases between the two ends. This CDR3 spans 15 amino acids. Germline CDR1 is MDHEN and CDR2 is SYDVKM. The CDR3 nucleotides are TGTGCCAGCAGTCTCGCGGCTGATGACCAAGAGACCCAGTACTTC. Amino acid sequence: CASSLAADDQETQYF.

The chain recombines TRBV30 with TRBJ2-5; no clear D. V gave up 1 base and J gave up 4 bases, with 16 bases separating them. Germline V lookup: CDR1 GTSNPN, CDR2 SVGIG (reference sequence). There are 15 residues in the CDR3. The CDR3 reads CAWSESGQIRETQYF. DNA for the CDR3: TGTGCCTGGAGTGAGTCGGGTCAAATCAGAGAGACCCAGTACTTC.

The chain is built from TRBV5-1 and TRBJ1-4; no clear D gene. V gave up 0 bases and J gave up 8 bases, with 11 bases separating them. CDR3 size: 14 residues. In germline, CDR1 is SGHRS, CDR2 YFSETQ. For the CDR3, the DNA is TGCGCCAGCAGCTTGGCCGGGGAACGAGAAAAACTGTTTTTT. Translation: CASSLAGEREKLFF.

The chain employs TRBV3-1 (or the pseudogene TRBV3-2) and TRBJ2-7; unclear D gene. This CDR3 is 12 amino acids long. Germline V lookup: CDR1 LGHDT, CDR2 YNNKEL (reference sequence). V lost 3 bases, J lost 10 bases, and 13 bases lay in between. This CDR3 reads CASSQGSLIQYF. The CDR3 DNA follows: TGTGCCAGCAGCCAGGGGTCCCTGATCCAGTACTTC.

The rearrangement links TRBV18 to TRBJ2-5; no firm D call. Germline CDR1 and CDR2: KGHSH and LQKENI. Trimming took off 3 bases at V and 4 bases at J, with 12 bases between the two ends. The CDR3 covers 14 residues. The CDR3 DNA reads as TGTGCCAGCTCACCCTCCGGCCGCGGAGAGACCCAGTACTTC. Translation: CASSPSGRGETQYF.

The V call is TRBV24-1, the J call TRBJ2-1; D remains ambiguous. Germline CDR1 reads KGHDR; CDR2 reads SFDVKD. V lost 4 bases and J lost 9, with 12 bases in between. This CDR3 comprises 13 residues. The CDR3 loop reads CATSERARSEQFF. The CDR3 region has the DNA TGTGCCACCAGTGAACGCGCCAGGAGTGAGCAGTTCTTC.

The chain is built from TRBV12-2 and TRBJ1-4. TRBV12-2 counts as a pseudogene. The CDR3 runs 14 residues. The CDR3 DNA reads TGTGCAAGTCGCTTCGGGAGCAAGAATGAAAAACTGTTTTTT. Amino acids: CASRFGSKNEKLFF.

As DNA, the CDR3 is TGTGCCAGCAGCCAATCCCTAGCTGGGGAGCAGTTCTTC. Amino acids: CASSQSLAGEQFF. The rearrangement uses TRBV14 and TRBJ2-1; the D gene is possibly TRBD2 (5 bases). CDR3 size: 13 residues. V was pared by 2 bases and J by 10 bases, with 12 bases between. CDR1 SGHDN and CDR2 FVKESK come from the germline V gene.

This CDR3 is CASSSGTAGPDTQYF. In nucleotides, the CDR3 is TGTGCCAGCAGTTCCGGGACCGCGGGCCCAGATACGCAGTATTTT. V gene TRBV6-2 or TRBV6-3 combines with J gene TRBJ2-3; possibly TRBD1 or TRBD2 for D (5 bases each). Germline V CDR1 and CDR2: MNHEY, SVGEGT. The germline V and J ends were trimmed by 4 bases and 4 bases, with 15 bases remaining between them. The CDR3 is 15 residues long.

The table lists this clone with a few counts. The CDR3 reads CASSYNGGRGGYTF. CDR3 DNA sequence: TGTGCCAGCAGTTACAACGGGGGGCGGGGCGGCTACACCTTC. The V gene is TRBV27, the J gene TRBJ1-2; D possibly corresponds to TRBD1 (6 bases). The germline gives CDR1 MNHEY, CDR2 SMNVEV (reference sequence). The CDR3 consists of 14 residues. Trimming took 4 bases from V and 8 from J, leaving 17 bases between them.

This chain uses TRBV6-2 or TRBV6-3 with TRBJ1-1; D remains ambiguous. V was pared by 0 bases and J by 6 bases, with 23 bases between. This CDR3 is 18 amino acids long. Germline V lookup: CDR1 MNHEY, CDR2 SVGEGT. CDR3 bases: TGTGCCAGCAGTTACTCGTGGTCTATGCGGTCGACGAGGGCTGAAGCTTTCTTT. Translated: CASSYSWSMRSTRAEAFF.

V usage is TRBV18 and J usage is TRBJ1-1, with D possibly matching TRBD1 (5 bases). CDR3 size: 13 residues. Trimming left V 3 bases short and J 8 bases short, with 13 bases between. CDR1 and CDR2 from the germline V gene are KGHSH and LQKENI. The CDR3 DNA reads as TGTGCCAGCTCACCTTCGGACACAAGGGAAGCTTTCTTT. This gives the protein CASSPSDTREAFF.

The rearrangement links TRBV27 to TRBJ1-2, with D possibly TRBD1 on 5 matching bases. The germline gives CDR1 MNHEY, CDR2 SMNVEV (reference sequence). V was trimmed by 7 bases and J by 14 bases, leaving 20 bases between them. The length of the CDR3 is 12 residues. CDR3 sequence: CASTSWGSPSTF. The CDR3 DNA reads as TGTGCCAGCACCTCTTGGGGGTCCCCTTCAACCTTC.

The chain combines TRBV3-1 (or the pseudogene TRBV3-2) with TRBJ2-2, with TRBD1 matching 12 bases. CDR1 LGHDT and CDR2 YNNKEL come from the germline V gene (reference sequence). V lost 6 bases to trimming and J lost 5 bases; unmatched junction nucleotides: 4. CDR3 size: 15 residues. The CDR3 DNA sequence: TGTGCCAGCAGTCCGGGACAGGGGGCAACCGGGGAGCTGTTTTTT. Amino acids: CASSPGQGATGELFF.

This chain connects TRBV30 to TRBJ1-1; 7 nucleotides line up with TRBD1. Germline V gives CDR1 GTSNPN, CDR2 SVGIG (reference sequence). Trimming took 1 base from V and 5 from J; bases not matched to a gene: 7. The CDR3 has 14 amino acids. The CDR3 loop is CAWSADRSGTEAFF. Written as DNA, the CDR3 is TGTGCCTGGAGTGCGGACAGGTCTGGTACTGAAGCTTTCTTT.

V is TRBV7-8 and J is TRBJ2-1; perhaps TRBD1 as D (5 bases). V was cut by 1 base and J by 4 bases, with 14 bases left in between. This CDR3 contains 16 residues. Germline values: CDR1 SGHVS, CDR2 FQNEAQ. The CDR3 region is CASSLGDRGIYNEQFF. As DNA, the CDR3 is TGTGCCAGCAGCTTAGGTGACAGAGGAATATACAATGAGCAGTTCTTC.